The 32 T cell receptor beta chains in this list originate from one sample, sequenced in a study of post-analysis software for immune sequencing data. The TCR beta cDNA libraries contained unique molecular identifiers. In TCRdb, the PCR reads were re-called with MiXCR into one record per CDR3 protein. The sample lists 450,000 to 650,000 distinct CDR3 sequences, roughly two fifths occurring once. Study outcomes and limitations: TRBV5-6, TRBV5-1 and TRBV20-1 were among five TRBV segments more frequent in patients than controls.

Their recognized antigens are unknown. Specimen: blood. These receptors originate from a girl aged 5 to 17 with multiple sclerosis.

The chain uses TRBV5-5 and TRBJ2-5, with D perhaps TRBD1 (6 bases). This CDR3 region has 15 residues. Trimming cost V 1 base and J 5 bases, with 15 bases left between them. The germline V gene encodes CDR1 SGHKS and CDR2 YYEKEE (reference sequence). CDR3 DNA: TGTGCCAGCAGCTTGACAGGGATCGGAGAGGAGACCCAGTACTTC. The encoded protein is CASSLTGIGEETQYF.

The J gene is TRBJ2-7, the V gene TRBV18; 8 nucleotides match TRBD2. The closer fit of TRBJ2-5 to the DNA end suggests the J call may be wrong. Per germline, CDR1 KGHSH and CDR2 LQKENI. This CDR3 region has 15 residues. As DNA, the CDR3 is TGTGCCAGCTCACCACCGGGACTAGTCACGGAGACCCAGTACTTC. This encodes CASSPPGLVTETQYF.

V and J are TRBV12-3 or TRBV12-4 and TRBJ2-1, with 14 bases lining up with TRBD2. V lost 5 bases, J lost 6 bases, and 9 bases stayed unmatched. The CDR3 covers 17 residues. The CDR3 reads CASSARLAGGPFNEQFF. Written as DNA, the CDR3 is TGTGCCAGCAGTGCCCGACTAGCGGGAGGGCCTTTCAATGAGCAGTTCTTC.

The V call is TRBV12-3 or TRBV12-4, the J call TRBJ1-2; 9 positions match TRBD1. V shed 5 bases and J 8 bases; nucleotides not matched to a gene: 6. The CDR3 extends over 13 amino acids. CDR3 sequence: CASSQGQGSGYTF. CDR3 coding DNA: TGTGCCAGCAGTCAGGGACAGGGAAGCGGCTACACCTTC.

This chain connects TRBV5-1 to TRBJ2-4; 9 nucleotides align to TRBD1. In germline, CDR1 is SGHRS, CDR2 YFSETQ. The CDR3 length is 15 residues. Losses at the gene ends were 2 bases for V and 8 bases for J; bases not matched to a gene: 8. The CDR3 bases are TGCGCCAGCAGCTTAGGACAGGGGAACTGGGACATTCAGTACTTC. Translating gives CASSLGQGNWDIQYF.

The chain is built from TRBV20-1 and TRBJ1-2; 9 positions agree with TRBD1. J gave up 7 bases and V 6 bases, and 9 bases lay outside the gene matches. The CDR3 totals 13 residues. Germline V gives CDR1 DFQATT, CDR2 SNEGSKA (reference sequence). CDR3 DNA: TGCAGTGCCCCAGACAGGGGGGCCTTTGGCTACACCTTC. Translating it yields CSAPDRGAFGYTF.

This clonotype was counted a few times. V and J are TRBV27 and TRBJ2-1, with D maybe TRBD1 (6 bases). CDR1 MNHEY and CDR2 SMNVEV come from the germline V gene (reference sequence). The CDR3 is 13 amino acids. Trimming took off 6 bases at V and 8 bases at J, with 14 bases between the two ends. In DNA form, the CDR3 reads TGTGCCAGCAGCTCCAGTACAGGGTATGAGCAGTTCTTC. It yields the protein CASSSSTGYEQFF.

V usage is TRBV2 and J usage is TRBJ2-3; 10 bases agree with TRBD1. Unmatched junction bases numbered 6, after V lost 4 bases and J lost 5 bases. The CDR3 is 15 residues long. Germline CDR1 reads SNHLY; CDR2 reads FYNNEI. CDR3 nucleotides: TGTGCCAGCAGTGTGGGACAGGGGAGAGGAGATACGCAGTATTTT. It yields the protein CASSVGQGRGDTQYF.

This sequence joins TRBV7-2 and TRBJ1-4; no clear D gene. V dropped 1 base and J dropped 10 bases, with 13 bases sitting between them. Germline CDR1 reads SGHTA; CDR2 reads FQGNSA. The CDR3 sequence is 14 residues long. CDR3 region: CASSLEGLPVKLFF. CDR3 DNA: TGTGCCAGCAGCTTAGAGGGCCTCCCCGTAAAACTGTTTTTT.

This clonotype was picked up a small number of times. This rearrangement joins TRBV5-1 to TRBJ2-1; 12 positions match TRBD2. The CDR3 is made up of 18 amino acids. In germline, CDR1 is SGHRS, CDR2 YFSETQ. Trimming at V came to 0 bases and at J to 2 bases, leaving 6 bases not matched to a gene. The chain's CDR3 is CASSLALASGGAYNEQFF. The CDR3 bases are TGCGCCAGCAGCTTGGCCTTGGCTAGCGGGGGGGCCTACAATGAGCAGTTCTTC.

V and J are TRBV5-1 and TRBJ2-5, with D possibly matching TRBD2 (6 bases). V lost 4 bases and J 5 bases, leaving 24 bases between the germline ends. Per germline, CDR1 SGHRS and CDR2 YFSETQ. The CDR3 covers 17 residues. The CDR3 region is CASSPGIGDFFEETQYF. The CDR3 DNA follows: TGCGCCAGCAGCCCCGGAATCGGGGACTTCTTCGAGGAGACCCAGTACTTC.

The chain has TRBV12-3 or TRBV12-4 and TRBJ1-1; 8 nucleotides match TRBD1. This CDR3 spans 15 amino acids. V lost 4 bases to trimming and J lost 1 base; unmatched junction nucleotides: 5. CDR3 in amino acids: CASSSKTGENTEAFF. The CDR3 DNA is TGTGCCAGCAGTTCCAAGACAGGGGAGAACACTGAAGCTTTCTTT.

This chain links TRBV12-3 or TRBV12-4 with TRBJ2-5; no clear D gene. V dropped 8 bases and J dropped 1 base, with 11 bases sitting between them. This CDR3 spans 13 amino acids. DNA for the CDR3: TGTGCCAGCCGCTGGGCACTCCAAGAGACCCAGTACTTC. Its protein is CASRWALQETQYF.

The chain employs TRBV6-1 and TRBJ1-2; D gene unclear. V gave up 6 bases and J gave up 4 bases, with 24 bases separating them. Germline V gene lookup returns CDR1 MNHNS and CDR2 SASEGT. The CDR3 extends over 17 amino acids. The CDR3 DNA reads TGTGCCAGCAGGACCGGGGTGCGGGGTACCGCCGGCTATGGCTACACCTTC. Its translation: CASRTGVRGTAGYGYTF.

The chain uses TRBV28 and TRBJ2-1; 9 bases map to TRBD1. V was clipped by 7 bases and J by 4 bases; unmatched bases: 14. This CDR3 contains 17 residues. Germline values: CDR1 MDHEN, CDR2 SYDVKM. Written as DNA, the CDR3 is TGTGCCAGCAACACCTTCCAACCGGGACAGGGTTACAATGAGCAGTTCTTC. Its translation: CASNTFQPGQGYNEQFF.

The V call is TRBV7-9, the J call TRBJ2-1; 11 nucleotides line up with TRBD2. J was trimmed by 5 bases and V by 5 bases; bases with no gene match: 8. There are 16 residues in the CDR3. CDR1 and CDR2 from the germline V gene are SEHNR and FQNEAQ (reference sequence). CDR3 sequence (DNA): TGTGCCAGCAGCCGCCCCGGACTAGCGGGCGACAATGAGCAGTTCTTC. It yields the protein CASSRPGLAGDNEQFF.

The rearrangement uses TRBV28 and TRBJ2-1; a weak D match, TRBD2 (5 bases). Germline V gives CDR1 MDHEN, CDR2 SYDVKM. V gave up 6 bases and J gave up 8 bases, with 14 bases separating them. The CDR3 is 13 residues long. As DNA, the CDR3 is TGTGCCAGCAGCTCTAGCCCTATTTATGAGCAGTTCTTC. This gives the protein CASSSSPIYEQFF.

The CDR3 DNA sequence: TGTGCCAGCAGCAACAACCCCTACGAGCAGTACTTC. Its translation is CASSNNPYEQYF. This sequence joins TRBV6-5 and TRBJ2-7; D is unresolved. Germline V CDR1 and CDR2: MNHEY, SVGAGI. Deletions cut 6 bases from V and 2 bases from J, with 8 bases between. The CDR3 runs to 12 residues.

V usage is TRBV27 and J usage is TRBJ1-4; D gene unclear. V was trimmed by 6 bases and J by 4 bases, leaving 21 bases between them. The germline V gene encodes CDR1 MNHEY and CDR2 SMNVEV (reference sequence). The length of the CDR3 is 17 residues. The CDR3 sequence: CASRPIPGLALNEKLFF. Written as DNA, the CDR3 is TGTGCCAGCAGACCAATACCGGGCTTGGCACTTAATGAAAAACTGTTTTTT.

The chain joins TRBV27 to TRBJ1-6; D is unresolved. In germline, CDR1 is MNHEY, CDR2 SMNVEV (reference sequence). The CDR3 sequence is 12 residues long. Trimming took off 8 bases at V and 5 bases at J, with 7 bases between the two ends. The CDR3 is CASRVNNSPLHF. CDR3 nucleotide sequence: TGTGCCAGCCGGGTTAATAATTCACCCCTCCACTTT.

The chain has TRBV12-3 or TRBV12-4 and TRBJ2-3, with D uncertain. The V and J ends lost 6 bases and 4 bases respectively, with 17 bases between them. The CDR3 length is 15 residues. Here the CDR3 DNA reads TGTGCCAGCAGCCGCGGTTGGGTGGGGTCAGATACGCAGTATTTT. As protein: CASSRGWVGSDTQYF.

This clonotype was observed a few times. This sequence joins TRBV29-1 and TRBJ2-7; 7 bases fit TRBD1. J was trimmed by 2 bases and V by 4 bases; bases with no gene match: 11. Germline-derived CDR1 and CDR2 are SQVTM and ANQGSEA. This CDR3 is built from 15 residues. CDR3 amino acids: CSVASRGQIAYEQYF. The CDR3 DNA follows: TGCAGCGTTGCTTCTAGGGGACAGATCGCCTACGAGCAGTACTTC.

V and J are TRBV4-1 and TRBJ2-1; 8 bases align to TRBD1. V trimming: 2 bases; J trimming: 2 bases; junction bases outside the gene matches: 8. In germline, CDR1 is MGHRA, CDR2 YSYEKL. The CDR3 is 17 residues long. The CDR3 nucleotides are TGCGCCAGCAGCCAACCCCAGGGGGCAGCAACCTACAATGAGCAGTTCTTC. Its translation is CASSQPQGAATYNEQFF.

The rearrangement uses TRBV20-1 and TRBJ2-1; no clear D gene. The CDR3 totals 12 residues. V dropped 3 bases and J dropped 7 bases, with 10 bases sitting between them. CDR1 DFQATT and CDR2 SNEGSKA come from the germline V gene (reference sequence). The CDR3 region is CSASRQVNEQFF. CDR3 nucleotide sequence: TGCAGTGCTAGCCGGCAGGTGAATGAGCAGTTCTTC.

The gene calls are TRBV24-1 and TRBJ2-5; TRBD1 matches 8 bases. The CDR3 covers 15 residues. The V gene end was trimmed by 5 bases and the J gene end by 5 bases; junction bases not matched to a gene: 9. CDR1 is KGHDR and CDR2 is SFDVKD in the germline V gene. CDR3 in DNA: TGTGCCACCAGTGCCGTGACAGGGGCTACGGAGACCCAGTACTTC. Protein sequence: CATSAVTGATETQYF.

The genes are TRBV29-1 and TRBJ2-2; no definite D call. The V gene's germline CDR1 is SQVTM and CDR2 ANQGSEA. The CDR3 spans 14 residues. V lost 0 bases, J lost 5 bases, and 10 bases lay in between. Written as DNA, the CDR3 is TGCAGCGTTGAAGACTCTACAGCAACCGGGGAGCTGTTTTTT. Amino acid sequence: CSVEDSTATGELFF.

This chain links TRBV7-6 with TRBJ2-7; 7 positions match TRBD1. Germline CDR1 and CDR2: SGHVS and FNYEAQ. This CDR3 spans 15 amino acids. V was pared by 1 base and J by 4 bases, with 7 bases of the junction left unmatched. The CDR3, as DNA: TGTGCCAGCAGCTTAGTAGTGGGGGACAGTTACGAGCAGTACTTC. This sequence encodes CASSLVVGDSYEQYF.

This clonotype was observed a few times. The rearrangement uses TRBV6-5 and TRBJ2-7; the match to TRBD1 covers 7 bases. The germline V gene encodes CDR1 MNHEY and CDR2 SVGAGI. The CDR3 length is 14 residues. V trimming: 10 bases; J trimming: 3 bases; junction bases outside the gene matches: 12. CDR3 loop: CATARTGDFYEQYF. The DNA for the CDR3 is TGTGCCACCGCCCGGACAGGCGATTTCTACGAGCAGTACTTC.

V is TRBV5-1 and J is TRBJ1-5, with D perhaps TRBD1 (6 bases). The germline V and J ends were trimmed by 0 bases and 7 bases, with 14 bases remaining between them. The CDR3 runs 15 residues. Looked up from germline, CDR1 is SGHRS and CDR2 is YFSETQ. The CDR3 loop is CASSLEGGSGQPQHF. As DNA, the CDR3 is TGCGCCAGCAGCTTGGAGGGGGGCTCGGGACAGCCCCAGCATTTT.

This clonotype was seen a few times. This rearrangement joins TRBV29-1 to TRBJ2-1; perhaps D is TRBD1 or TRBD2 (6 bases each). V was shortened by 8 bases and J by 7 bases, with 15 bases between the two germline ends. This CDR3 is built from 12 residues. Germline V CDR1 and CDR2: SQVTM, ANQGSEA. CDR3 bases: TGCAGCACCTATGAGGGGGGAAATGAGCAGTTCTTC. Translating it yields CSTYEGGNEQFF.

In its sample, this clonotype was seen once. Given a much more abundant clone one base away, this may be a read error. The chain joins TRBV29-1 to TRBJ2-5; TRBD2 matches at 11 bases. This CDR3 region has 14 residues. Germline loops: CDR1 SQVTM, CDR2 ANQGSEA. This CDR3 is CSVLAGAAQETHYF. The CDR3, as DNA: TGCAGCGTACTAGCGGGAGCCGCCCAAGAGACCCATTACTTC.

The chain is built from TRBV7-2 and TRBJ2-6; D is uncertain. Trimming removed 6 bases from V and 1 base from J, with 7 bases in between. There are 14 residues in the CDR3. The germline V gene encodes CDR1 SGHTA and CDR2 FQGNSA. The DNA of the CDR3 is TGTGCCAGCAGTACCTTTTCTGGGGCCAACGTCCTGACTTTC. It specifies CASSTFSGANVLTF. The full variable domain, its missing parts supplied by reference TRBV7-2 and TRBJ2-6, is GAGVSQSPSNKVTEKGKDVELRCDPISGHTALYWYRQSLGQGLEFLIYFQGNSAPDKSGLPSDRFSAERTGGSVSTLTIQRTQQEDSAVYLCASSTFSGANVLTFGAGSRLTVL.